This T cell receptor (beta chain) was captured in a study of cytomegalovirus exposure and HLA in healthy donors. As for the study in general: Roughly 85 million unique TCRs from HLA-typed donors made up an early data release.

These donors, healthy bone marrow donors, were studied. With V trimmed by 2 bases and J by 6 bases, 7 bases remained unmatched. CDR1 WSHSY and CDR2 SAAADI come from the germline V gene. This CDR3 is 15 amino acids long. Notes on the study in general: CMV serostatus was the sole immune exposure data available. Sequencing artifact likely explains a cluster of highly shared sequence variants.

With 60 Vbeta and 13 Jbeta primers, the PCR was carried out. Here immunoSEQ multiplex PCR was the method, and the copy in TCRdb shows in-frame clones only, minus some. The sample has around 130,000 clones, about 61% seen once; the top ten hold around 1.9%. This clone was observed a few times. Its antigen is as yet unknown. This sequence was found in a male donor in good health and CMV-seronegative. What was sequenced was PBMCs. The chain has TRBV10-2 and TRBJ2-1; 7 bases are shared with TRBD2. The CDR3 protein is CASSEDGGGANEQFF. The CDR3 DNA sequence: TGCGCCAGCAGTGAGGATGGCGGGGGAGCCAATGAGCAGTTCTTC.